The clone carrying this T cell receptor beta chain has more than one count but fewer than ten. Its antigen is not known. Between the trimmed V and J ends, which lost 6 bases and 0 bases, there was a span of 11 bases. The length of the CDR3 is 14 residues. In germline, CDR1 is MNHEY, CDR2 SMNVEV (reference sequence). TCRdb re-analysed the reads in MiXCR, keeping a single row per CDR3 protein. The sample consists of around 570,000 distinct CDR3 sequences, under 45% of them appearing once. This sample was taken from a study of T cell repertoires in cytomegalovirus infection. As for the study in general: Public TCR beta signature analysis indicated the presence of both CMV infection and matching HLA type.

The TCR was taken from a human donor in good health (CMV status not recorded). Some clones in this sample may be carry-over from other donors' samples. Specimen: cultured PBMCs, collected from culture after CMV antigen stimulation. The chain is built from TRBV27 and TRBJ2-5; a possible D gene is TRBD2 (6 bases). In nucleotides, the CDR3 is TGTGCCAGCAGCGCTAGCGTATACCAAGAGACCCAGTACTTC. Protein product: CASSASVYQETQYF.